Each of the 10 T cell receptor beta chains below was sequenced from the same sample in a study of blood T cell repertoires in COVID-19. The table came from immunoSEQ multiplex PCR; TCRdb's copy has only in-frame clones and leaves some out. Of about 670,000 clones listed, around 89% are singletons. Sequencing input: peripheral blood. These receptor sequences come from a woman aged 18 to 35 with acute or convalescent COVID-19.

This chain connects TRBV3-1 (or the pseudogene TRBV3-2) to TRBJ2-2; 9 bases agree with TRBD2. V lost 4 bases to trimming and J lost 7 bases; unmatched junction nucleotides: 13. The germline V gene encodes CDR1 LGHDT and CDR2 YNNKEL (reference sequence). The length of the CDR3 is 17 residues. The CDR3 DNA reads as TGTGCCAGCAGCCCAAGTGGGCGGGGGGGCCGTGTCGGGGAGCTGTTTTTT. Protein product: CASSPSGRGGRVGELFF.

Remarks on this clone: Other DNA sequences from this sample encode an identical CDR3 as well. V usage is TRBV9 and J usage is TRBJ1-1, with D unresolved. Germline V gene lookup returns CDR1 SGDLS and CDR2 YYNGEE. The V and J ends lost 0 bases and 5 bases respectively, with 8 bases between them. The length of the CDR3 is 13 residues. The chain's CDR3 is CASSVASGTEAFF. In DNA, the CDR3 is TGTGCCAGCAGCGTAGCTTCCGGGACTGAAGCTTTCTTT.

The genes are TRBV6-4 and TRBJ1-1; 8 nucleotides line up with TRBD1. V trimming: 3 bases; J trimming: 1 base; junction bases outside the gene matches: 4. Per the germline V gene, CDR1 is MRHNA and CDR2 is SNTAGT. This CDR3 region has 15 residues. CDR3: CASSESGQGNTEAFF. The CDR3 DNA is TGTGCCAGCAGTGAATCCGGACAGGGGAACACTGAAGCTTTCTTT.

The chain combines TRBV14 with TRBJ2-7; no clear D gene. CDR1 is SGHDN, CDR2 FVKESK, per germline. Trimming took off 2 bases at V and 0 bases at J, with 11 bases between the two ends. The CDR3 runs 15 residues. The CDR3 loop reads CASSQPEYGSYEQYF. CDR3 DNA sequence: TGTGCCAGCAGCCAACCCGAATACGGCTCCTACGAGCAGTACTTC.

The chain carries TRBV10-1 and TRBJ2-1, with a possible D match to TRBD1 (6 bases). The V gene lost 2 bases and the J gene lost 7 bases, with 18 bases spanning the gap. Germline CDR1 WNHNN, CDR2 SYGVQD (reference sequence). The CDR3 length is 16 residues. CDR3 nucleotide sequence: TGCGCCAGCAGTGAGCCCGGACAGCTAAAAGTTAATGAGCAGTTCTTC. This translates into CASSEPGQLKVNEQFF.

The chain uses TRBV9 and TRBJ1-3; no reliable D call. This CDR3 is built from 15 residues. Looked up from germline, CDR1 is SGDLS and CDR2 is YYNGEE. Trimming shortened V by 4 bases and J by 0 bases, and 11 bases separated the two germline ends. CDR3 protein: CASSTESHSGNTIYF. The DNA of the CDR3 is TGTGCCAGCAGCACAGAGTCTCACTCTGGAAACACCATATATTTT. The full variable domain, its missing parts supplied by reference TRBV9 and TRBJ1-3, is DSGVTQTPKHLITATGQRVTLRCSPRSGDLSVYWYQQSLDQGLQFLIQYYNGEERAKGNILERFSAQQFPDLHSELNLSSLELGDSALYFCASSTESHSGNTIYFGEGSWLTVV.

The genes are TRBV4-3 and TRBJ2-7; tentatively, D is TRBD1 (6 bases). This CDR3 is built from 18 residues. V shed 4 bases and J shed 0 bases, with 22 bases lying between them. The V gene's germline CDR1 is LGHNA and CDR2 YSLEER. CDR3 DNA: TGCGCCAGCAGCCCAGAGAGGGCTATAGGGACACCCTCCTACGAGCAGTACTTC. Translating it yields CASSPERAIGTPSYEQYF.

The J gene is TRBJ2-7, the V gene TRBV19; 7 bases align to TRBD1. This CDR3 has 17 amino acids. Germline trimming cut 4 bases from V and 4 bases from J; bases unmatched to any gene: 16. The germline CDR1 and CDR2 sequences are LNHDA and SQIVND (reference sequence). The CDR3 region has the DNA TGTGCCAGTAGTAGTAGTGTCCTCCCGGGACAGTTTTACGAGCAGTACTTC. It specifies CASSSSVLPGQFYEQYF.

V is TRBV6-2 or TRBV6-3 and J is TRBJ2-1; a weak D match, TRBD1 (5 bases). CDR3 length equals 15 residues. V lost 3 bases and J 4 bases, leaving 13 bases between the germline ends. Germline V CDR1 and CDR2: MNHEY, SVGEGT. CDR3 sequence reads: CASSYKGPQYNEQFF. CDR3 nucleotide sequence: TGTGCCAGCAGTTATAAGGGGCCCCAATACAATGAGCAGTTCTTC.

This chain joins TRBV28 and TRBJ2-7, with D uncertain. V was cut by 1 base and J by 3 bases, with 10 bases left in between. The CDR3 loop spans 14 amino acids. CDR1 is MDHEN, CDR2 SYDVKM, per germline. DNA of the CDR3: TGTGCCAGCAGTTTATCGGTCCTAGGCTACGAGCAGTACTTC. Translated: CASSLSVLGYEQYF.